A selection of T cell receptor beta chains follows, all from one sample in a study of cytotoxic CD8 clonotypes in ibrutinib-treated CLL. Measured with immunoSEQ multiplex PCR; TCRdb has only the in-frame clones, and not every one. The sample has more than 200,000 clones, 70% seen once. The input for sequencing was PBMCs, taken after 24 months of ibrutinib treatment. The receptors were gathered from a human donor with chronic lymphocytic leukemia. Each CDR3 is given with its conserved first and last residue. A D gene is named only where the DNA matches it firmly. Rows give clone size only sometimes, using once, few, many, or a class for an expanded clone.

NA	TRBV6-6	TRBJ2-3	NA	CASRIDGPDTQYF	TGTGCCAGCAGGATAGACGGTCCAGATACGCAGTATTTT
TRBD2	TRBV11-3	TRBJ2-3	NA	CASSLGAGAGDADTQYF	TGTGCCAGCAGCTTAGGGGCAGGAGCGGGAGATGCAGATACGCAGTATTTT
NA	TRBV12-5	TRBJ2-1	NA	CASGNPTENNEQFF	TGTGCTAGTGGTAACCCCACAGAAAACAATGAGCAGTTCTTC
NA	TRBV19	TRBJ2-7	NA	CASSMDTRSEQYF	TGTGCCAGTAGTATGGATACTAGAAGCGAGCAGTACTTC
NA	TRBV6-5	TRBJ1-5	once	CASSLDKWWPQHF	TGTGCCAGCAGCCTTGACAAGTGGTGGCCCCAGCATTTT
NA	TRBV6-5	TRBJ2-2	NA	CASSYRGELFF	TGTGCCAGCAGTTACCGCGGGGAGCTGTTTTTT
NA	TRBV6-6	TRBJ1-1	NA	CASSYEVAVEAFF	TGTGCCAGCAGTTATGAGGTTGCGGTTGAAGCTTTCTTT
NA	TRBV29-1	TRBJ1-5	NA	CSVMTGDSNQPQHF	TGCAGCGTTATGACAGGAGATAGCAATCAGCCCCAGCATTTT
NA	TRBV6-1	TRBJ1-2	NA	CASSETLDTGYGYTF	TGTGCCAGCAGCGAAACCCTGGACACGGGGTATGGCTACACCTTC
NA	TRBV6-5	TRBJ1-5	NA	CASSYSGETQPQHF	TGTGCCAGCAGTTACTCAGGGGAAACGCAGCCCCAGCATTTT
NA	TRBV6-1	TRBJ1-1	NA	CASKGRANTEAFF	TGTGCCAGCAAAGGCAGGGCGAACACTGAAGCTTTCTTT
NA	TRBV6-4	TRBJ2-2	NA	CASSDRDTGELFF	TGTGCCAGCAGTGACAGGGACACCGGGGAGCTGTTTTTT
TRBD2	TRBV29-1	TRBJ2-1	NA	CSAGLAGGDYNEQFF	TGCAGCGCCGGACTAGCGGGAGGGGACTACAATGAGCAGTTCTTC
NA	TRBV27	TRBJ2-2	NA	CASSSMPGELFF	TGTGCCAGCAGCTCAATGCCCGGGGAGCTGTTTTTT